The TCR beta chain under discussion was sequenced for a study of blood T cells in healthy people across ages. A J-beta primer mix and a sample-barcoded 5' primer were used in a second PCR of roughly 7 to 12 cycles. Via MiXCR, TCRdb re-called the 5' RACE reads, giving one row per CDR3 protein. Of around 1,800,000 distinct CDR3 sequences listed, roughly 43% are singletons. V lost 3 bases and J lost 4, with 17 bases in between. This CDR3 has 15 residues. Per germline, CDR1 DFQATT and CDR2 SNEGSKA (reference sequence). With respect to this clonotype: As yet, its antigen is unknown.

Broader study findings: As age increased, TCR beta diversity per million T cells fell in a roughly linear fashion.

This clonotype was obtained from a human donor in good health. Specimen: blood. The chain recombines TRBV20-1 with TRBJ2-3; D may be TRBD2 (5 bases). Here the CDR3 DNA reads TGCAGTGCTAGCATAGTCGGGATTCCAGCAGATACGCAGTATTTT. Encoded protein: CSASIVGIPADTQYF.